This entry lists 19 T cell receptor beta chains sequenced from one sample in a study of long-term antiretroviral therapy in people with HIV. Runs used v3.0 of the immunoSEQ assay and were done at survey level. Measured with immunoSEQ multiplex PCR; TCRdb has only the in-frame clones, and not every one. The sample has tens of thousands of clones; 80% are singletons. Sequencing used unsorted PBMCs, obtained 3.4 years after starting antiretroviral therapy. The receptors shown here come from a man under 40 with HIV.

This clone was seen only a few times. The gene calls are TRBV5-1 and TRBJ1-4, with D unresolved. Germline V CDR1 and CDR2: SGHRS, YFSETQ. This CDR3 is built from 15 residues. V was clipped by 2 bases and J by 2 bases, with 10 bases between them. The CDR3 reads CASSLQTATNEKLFF. The CDR3 DNA sequence: TGCGCCAGCAGCTTACAGACGGCGACTAATGAAAAACTGTTTTTT.

The chain is built from TRBV5-4 and TRBJ2-2, with D perhaps being TRBD1 or TRBD2 (5 bases each). The ends were cut back, 1 base at V and 4 bases at J, with 14 bases in the middle. Germline V gene sequence: CDR1 SGHNT, CDR2 YYREEE (reference sequence). CDR3 length: 16 residues. The CDR3 bases are TGTGCCAGCAGCTTGATGGGGCAGGGAGCCACCGGGGAGCTGTTTTTT. Amino acid sequence: CASSLMGQGATGELFF.

This clone was observed once. The chain uses TRBV30 and TRBJ2-3, with 8 bases matching TRBD2. Germline values: CDR1 GTSNPN, CDR2 SVGIG (reference sequence). J lost 3 bases, V lost 2 bases, and 10 bases had no gene match. CDR3 length equals 16 residues. CDR3 nucleotides: TGTGCCTGGAGTAACCCGAGCGGGAGTTCTACAGATACGCAGTATTTT. Its translation is CAWSNPSGSSTDTQYF. The full variable domain, with the rest looked up from reference TRBV30 and TRBJ2-3, is SQTIHQWPATLVQPVGSPLSLECTVEGTSNPNLYWYRQAAGRGLQLLFYSVGIGQISSEVPQNLSASRPQDRQFILSSKKLLLSDSGFYLCAWSNPSGSSTDTQYFGPGTRLTVL.

The CDR3 spells CASGLSGDGAEAFF. The CDR3 DNA reads TGTGCTAGTGGCTTGAGTGGGGATGGGGCTGAAGCTTTCTTT. This chain links TRBV12-5 with TRBJ1-1; D is uncertain. The V gene's germline CDR1 is LGHNT and CDR2 FRNRAP. Trimming left V 6 bases short and J 6 bases short, with 17 bases between. The CDR3 extends over 14 amino acids.

The CDR3 DNA reads as TGTGCCAGCAGCGCAGGCTACGAGCAGTACTTC. Its protein product is CASSAGYEQYF. The genes are TRBV9 and TRBJ2-7; D is unresolved. The V end was cut by 3 bases, the J end by 3 bases, with 4 bases between. The germline gives CDR1 SGDLS, CDR2 YYNGEE. The CDR3 has 11 residues.

This clone was seen a handful of times. The chain couples TRBV20-1 to TRBJ1-2, with a possible D match to TRBD1 (5 bases). The length of the CDR3 is 11 residues. The V end was cut by 5 bases, the J end by 8 bases, with 12 bases between. Per the germline V gene, CDR1 is DFQATT and CDR2 is SNEGSKA (reference sequence). CDR3 residues: CSAVGGLGYTF. CDR3 sequence (DNA): TGCAGTGCTGTGGGGGGTTTGGGCTACACCTTC.

The chain combines TRBV4-1 with TRBJ1-3; no definite D call. Germline V gene data show CDR1 as MGHRA and CDR2 as YSYEKL. V lost 3 bases and J lost 2, with 20 bases in between. The CDR3 length is 18 residues. CDR3 DNA sequence: TGCGCCAGCAGCCACGCCGACCTCCTTGTGATTCCTGGAAACACCATATATTTT. It codes for CASSHADLLVIPGNTIYF.

The gene calls are TRBV20-1 and TRBJ1-4; D gene uncertain. Germline-derived CDR1 and CDR2 are DFQATT and SNEGSKA (reference sequence). V lost 5 bases and J lost 6, with 7 bases in between. This CDR3 has 11 amino acids. CDR3 loop: CSAFLDEKLFF. DNA for the CDR3: TGCAGTGCTTTCCTAGATGAAAAACTGTTTTTT.

This clone was seen a handful of times. Written as DNA, the CDR3 is TGTGCCAGCATTTTCGAGCAGTACTTC. This sequence encodes CASIFEQYF. The rearrangement joins TRBV9 to TRBJ2-7, with D hard to call. The CDR3 spans 9 residues. Germline CDR1 and CDR2: SGDLS and YYNGEE. Trimming removed 6 bases at V and 6 bases at J, with 4 bases between.

The chain recombines TRBV29-1 with TRBJ1-5; D unresolved. V lost 0 bases and J 10 bases, leaving 10 bases between the germline ends. The CDR3 is 12 residues long. Germline CDR1 SQVTM, CDR2 ANQGSEA. CDR3 sequence (DNA): TGCAGCGTTGAAGACGGGGTCGGACCCCAGCATTTT. Amino acid sequence: CSVEDGVGPQHF.

In regard to this clone: Other DNA sequences from this sample encode an identical CDR3 as well. The genes are TRBV5-1 and TRBJ1-1; D is possibly TRBD1 (6 bases). Germline CDR1 SGHRS, CDR2 YFSETQ. Between the trimmed V and J ends, which lost 4 bases and 4 bases, there was a span of 17 bases. There are 15 residues in the CDR3. The CDR3 spells CASSPTWGAGTEAFF. As DNA, the CDR3 is TGCGCCAGCAGCCCTACATGGGGGGCGGGCACTGAAGCTTTCTTT.

The chain carries TRBV7-9 and TRBJ2-1; 14 nucleotides match TRBD2. Per the germline V gene, CDR1 is SEHNR and CDR2 is FQNEAQ (reference sequence). The CDR3 has 15 residues. V lost 4 bases, J lost 9 bases, and 5 bases stayed unmatched. DNA of the CDR3: TGTGCCAGCAGCTACGCCGGGACTAGCGGGAGTGAGCAGTTCTTC. This sequence encodes CASSYAGTSGSEQFF.

V is TRBV19 and J is TRBJ1-5; tentative D call: TRBD1 (6 bases). The germline V gene has CDR1 LNHDA and CDR2 SQIVND (reference sequence). This CDR3 contains 15 residues. V lost 7 bases and J 3 bases, leaving 16 bases between the germline ends. CDR3 DNA: TGTGCCAGTACCAGTCGGACAGCCGTCAATCAGCCCCAGCATTTT. Translated: CASTSRTAVNQPQHF. Full variable domain (outside the CDR3, taken from reference TRBV19 and TRBJ1-5): DGGITQSPKYLFRKEGQNVTLSCEQNLNHDAMYWYRQDPGQGLRLIYYSQIVNDFQKGDIAEGYSVSREKKESFPLTVTSAQKNPTAFYLCASTSRTAVNQPQHFGDGTRLSIL.

The chain uses TRBV6-5 and TRBJ2-7; tentatively, D is TRBD1 (5 bases). CDR3 size: 13 residues. With 6 bases removed from V and 1 base from J, the gap between germline ends came to 10 bases. Germline CDR1 and CDR2: MNHEY and SVGAGI. CDR3: CASRLRESYEQYF. CDR3 bases: TGTGCCAGCAGGCTCAGGGAATCCTACGAGCAGTACTTC.

In nucleotides, the CDR3 is TGTGCCACCCAAGGACAGGGTCTTTACGAGCAGTACTTC. Its translation is CATQGQGLYEQYF. This sequence joins TRBV2 and TRBJ2-7, with 8 bases matching TRBD1. The CDR3 consists of 13 residues. Looked up from germline, CDR1 is SNHLY and CDR2 is FYNNEI. With 10 bases clipped from V and 4 bases from J, the junction kept 9 bases outside the gene matches.

This chain links TRBV18 with TRBJ2-1; D is ambiguous. V was pared by 2 bases and J by 3 bases, with 8 bases between. The CDR3 covers 14 residues. Germline V gene lookup returns CDR1 KGHSH and CDR2 LQKENI. This CDR3 is CASSPLRNYNEQFF. The CDR3, as DNA: TGTGCCAGCTCACCATTGAGAAACTACAATGAGCAGTTCTTC.

The gene calls are TRBV19 and TRBJ2-3; weak D call: TRBD2 (5 bases). The CDR3 covers 15 residues. CDR1 is LNHDA, CDR2 SQIVND, per germline (reference sequence). Trimming stripped 5 bases from V and 4 bases from J, with 16 bases between. The CDR3 protein is CASSPRVAAPDTQYF. The CDR3 DNA follows: TGTGCCAGTAGTCCGCGGGTCGCCGCACCAGATACGCAGTATTTT.

This clone occurred once. This chain connects TRBV11-2 to TRBJ2-7; 8 positions agree with TRBD2. The germline gives CDR1 SGHAT, CDR2 FQNNGV. The CDR3 length is 14 residues. Germline trimming cut 5 bases from V and 7 bases from J; bases unmatched to any gene: 10. CDR3 residues: CASSPAGRALEQYF. As DNA, the CDR3 is TGTGCCAGCAGCCCAGCCGGGAGGGCATTAGAGCAGTACTTC.

The J gene is TRBJ2-7, the V gene TRBV12-5; D ambiguous. The CDR3 runs to 16 residues. Germline V gives CDR1 LGHNT, CDR2 FRNRAP. Trimming cost V 6 bases and J 4 bases, with 22 bases left between them. As DNA, the CDR3 is TGTGCTAGTGGCCAGCGAGGAGTGTCACCGACATACGAGCAGTACTTC. Its translation is CASGQRGVSPTYEQYF.